Shown below are 9 T cell receptor beta chains from a single sample sequenced in a study of T cell responses to AZD1222 COVID-19 vaccine. This table comes from immunoSEQ multiplex PCR, and its TCRdb copy is limited to in-frame clones, with some not included. This sample carries roughly 120,000 clones, approximately 84% of them seen once, and the ten largest clones take just under 10%. Source: peripheral blood, taken on day 0 of AZD1222 vaccination. The receptor source for this set is an adult in good health.

The chain couples TRBV7-6 to TRBJ1-5; D ambiguous. This CDR3 has 15 amino acids. Germline V gene lookup returns CDR1 SGHVS and CDR2 FNYEAQ. The V and J ends lost 0 bases and 6 bases respectively, with 12 bases between them. DNA of the CDR3: TGTGCCAGCAGCTTAGCCCGGGGTATCGCTCAGCCCCAGCATTTT. It is translated as CASSLARGIAQPQHF. The whole variable domain, filled in from reference TRBV7-6 and TRBJ1-5, reads GAGVSQSPRYKVTKRGQDVALRCDPISGHVSLYWYRQALGQGPEFLTYFNYEAQQDKSGLPNDRFSAERPEGSISTLTIQRTEQRDSAMYRCASSLARGIAQPQHFGDGTRLSIL.

A few counts support this clone. J is TRBJ2-2 and V is TRBV4-1, with 9 positions matching TRBD1. The CDR3 is 19 residues long. Trimming took 0 bases from V and 7 from J; bases not matched to a gene: 15. From germline, CDR1 is MGHRA and CDR2 YSYEKL. For the CDR3, the DNA is TGCGCCAGCAGCCAAGATCCCCCACCGGGACAGGGATCCATCGGGGAGCTGTTTTTT. Protein: CASSQDPPPGQGSIGELFF.

The chain employs TRBV7-2 and TRBJ1-2, with a tentative D call TRBD1 (5 bases). V lost 3 bases, J lost 4 bases, and 18 bases lay in between. The germline V gene encodes CDR1 SGHTA and CDR2 FQGNSA. The CDR3 has 16 residues. CDR3 sequence (DNA): TGTGCCAGCAGCTTCCTACGCCGGGACCTAACCTATGGCTACACCTTC. Translated, it gives CASSFLRRDLTYGYTF.

The rearrangement joins TRBV6-5 to TRBJ2-3; 7 bases agree with TRBD2. Trimming took 2 bases from V and 0 from J; bases not matched to a gene: 5. Germline CDR1 MNHEY, CDR2 SVGAGI. The CDR3 extends over 16 amino acids. CDR3 residues: CASSYAGGGSTDTQYF. The CDR3, as DNA: TGTGCCAGCAGTTACGCTGGGGGGGGGAGCACAGATACGCAGTATTTT.

The rearrangement uses TRBV5-4 and TRBJ1-5; possibly TRBD1 for D (5 bases). The V gene's germline CDR1 is SGHNT and CDR2 YYREEE (reference sequence). The CDR3 contains 15 residues. Trimming left V 0 bases short and J 1 base short, with 8 bases between. The CDR3 spells CASSLGRGSNQPQHF. The CDR3 bases are TGTGCCAGCAGCTTGGGTCGGGGGAGCAATCAGCCCCAGCATTTT.

This sequence joins TRBV28 and TRBJ2-2; a possible D gene is TRBD1 (6 bases). The length of the CDR3 is 15 residues. The germline V gene encodes CDR1 MDHEN and CDR2 SYDVKM. Trimming shortened V by 2 bases and J by 7 bases, and 14 bases separated the two germline ends. Here the CDR3 reads CASSLAAQGGGELFF. CDR3 nucleotide sequence: TGTGCCAGCAGTTTAGCCGCCCAAGGGGGCGGGGAGCTGTTTTTT.

V gene TRBV19 combines with J gene TRBJ2-2; D may be TRBD1 (6 bases). Deletions cut 3 bases from V and 5 bases from J, with 16 bases between. Per the germline V gene, CDR1 is LNHDA and CDR2 is SQIVND (reference sequence). This CDR3 is built from 16 residues. The DNA of the CDR3 is TGTGCCAGTAGTATTTCGCCCGGGACAAAGACCGGGGAGCTGTTTTTT. Translation: CASSISPGTKTGELFF.

The CDR3 bases are TGTGCCAGCAGCTCTTGGGCCTTCGCCCCGCCAAATAACTATGGCTACACCTTC. It yields the protein CASSSWAFAPPNNYGYTF. The V gene is TRBV7-2, the J gene TRBJ1-2; D uncertain. Per germline, CDR1 SGHTA and CDR2 FQGNSA. V was pared by 4 bases and J by 1 base, with 22 bases between. This CDR3 spans 18 amino acids.

The chain has TRBV10-3 and TRBJ2-7; D not resolved. CDR1 and CDR2 from the germline V gene are ENHRY and SYGVKD. Trimming stripped 1 base from V and 3 bases from J, with 1 base between. The length of the CDR3 is 11 residues. CDR3 bases: TGTGCCATCAGTGAGTACTACGAGCAGTACTTC. Protein product: CAISEYYEQYF.